The 25 T cell receptor beta chains below come from one sample, sequenced in a study of siplizumab effects on memory and regulatory T cells. Some clones are missing from TCRdb's copy, which holds only in-frame ones; the method was immunoSEQ multiplex PCR. The sample lists about 68,000 clones, 93% occurring once. The sequencing sample was made of CD8+ T cells sorted from blood. These receptor sequences come from a human donor in good health.

The chain links TRBV6-1 to TRBJ1-5; 7 bases are shared with TRBD1. Trimming cost V 2 bases and J 2 bases; bases outside gene matches: 15. The CDR3 runs to 19 residues. Germline V lookup: CDR1 MNHNS, CDR2 SASEGT. Written as DNA, the CDR3 is TGTGCCAGCAGTGAATTAGGAGGGTCGTGGCAGGGGGGCAATCAGCCCCAGCATTTT. Amino acids: CASSELGGSWQGGNQPQHF.

CDR3 amino acids: CASSLGANYGYTF. CDR3 nucleotide sequence: TGTGCCAGCAGCTTAGGGGCCAACTATGGCTACACCTTC. The V and J genes are TRBV7-9 and TRBJ1-2; no reliable D call. With 1 base removed from V and 2 bases from J, the gap between germline ends came to 5 bases. The CDR3 totals 13 residues. Germline V CDR1 and CDR2: SEHNR, FQNEAQ (reference sequence).

This chain joins TRBV21-1 and TRBJ2-4; no DNA check was done on the table's D call, TRBD2. TRBV21-1 is described as a pseudogene. CDR3 length: 10 residues. DNA for the CDR3: TGTGCCAGCAGGACTGCGCGTCAGTACTTC. It codes for CASRTARQYF.

CDR3 sequence: CAISESQETQYF. DNA of the CDR3: TGTGCCATCAGTGAGTCTCAAGAGACCCAGTACTTC. The chain combines TRBV10-3 with TRBJ2-5, with D unclear. Germline assignment: CDR1 ENHRY and CDR2 SYGVKD. V lost 0 bases to trimming and J lost 2 bases, with 1 base between them. The CDR3 loop spans 12 amino acids.

The chain couples TRBV30 to TRBJ1-1, with TRBD1 matching over 9 bases. With 4 bases clipped from V and 2 bases from J, the junction kept 5 bases outside the gene matches. From germline, CDR1 is GTSNPN and CDR2 SVGIG (reference sequence). CDR3 size: 14 residues. In DNA form, the CDR3 reads TGTGCCTGGATACACAGGGGGCTAAACACTGAAGCTTTCTTT. Protein: CAWIHRGLNTEAFF.

The chain has TRBV27 and TRBJ2-5, with a possible D match to TRBD2 (5 bases). The V end was cut by 5 bases, the J end by 5 bases, with 21 bases between. The CDR3 runs 16 residues. Germline lookup yields CDR1 MNHEY and CDR2 SMNVEV (reference sequence). CDR3 in amino acids: CASSGLDSIYRETQYF. As DNA, the CDR3 is TGTGCCAGCAGTGGTCTGGACTCGATTTATAGGGAGACCCAGTACTTC.

This chain links TRBV4-1 with TRBJ2-1, with TRBD1 as a possible D gene (6 bases). Trimming pared 0 bases from V and 9 bases from J, leaving 15 bases between. CDR3 length equals 15 residues. Germline CDR1 MGHRA, CDR2 YSYEKL. The CDR3, as DNA: TGCGCCAGCAGCCAAGAGTGGGGGCTAAATCTTGAGCAGTTCTTC. It yields the protein CASSQEWGLNLEQFF.

The rearrangement links TRBV9 to TRBJ2-3; 9 bases line up with TRBD1. Germline CDR1 is SGDLS and CDR2 is YYNGEE. After removal of 6 bases from V and 0 bases from J, the junction contained 2 bases not matched to a gene. The CDR3 contains 14 residues. In nucleotides, the CDR3 is TGTGCCAGCACGGGACAGGGCAGCACAGATACGCAGTATTTT. Residues: CASTGQGSTDTQYF.

In this sample, this clone turned up once. This chain joins TRBV28 and TRBJ1-6; D not resolved. Per germline, CDR1 MDHEN and CDR2 SYDVKM. V lost 6 bases and J lost 0, with 12 bases in between. The CDR3 consists of 16 residues. CDR3 protein: CASRIPPSSYNSPLHF. The CDR3 DNA reads as TGTGCCAGCAGAATACCCCCGAGCTCCTATAATTCACCCCTCCACTTT.

Comment on this clone: The junction does not match germline at one end; this may be a read error. V usage is TRBV27 and J usage is TRBJ1-3; D uncertain. Germline CDR1 reads MNHEY; CDR2 reads SMNVEV (reference sequence). The CDR3 length is 15 residues. CDR3 amino acids: CVSSLGQSSGNTIYF. The CDR3 DNA reads TGTGTCAGCAGTCTGGGTCAGAGCTCTGGAAACACCATATATTTT.

V gene TRBV4-3 combines with J gene TRBJ2-2, with D perhaps matching TRBD2 (6 bases). Germline V lookup: CDR1 LGHNA, CDR2 YSLEER. This CDR3 region has 16 residues. V was pared by 0 bases and J by 4 bases, with 12 bases between. The CDR3 DNA follows: TGCGCCAGCAGCCAAGATCAGGCGGGGCCCACCGGGGAGCTGTTTTTT. As protein: CASSQDQAGPTGELFF.

This rearrangement joins TRBV23-1 to TRBJ2-3; 9 nucleotides line up with TRBD1. TRBV23-1 qualifies as an ORF whose function is uncertain. This CDR3 is 17 amino acids long. After removal of 2 bases from V and 2 bases from J, the junction contained 8 bases not matched to a gene. The CDR3 loop is CASSQVTGGDNTDTQYF. The CDR3 bases are TGCGCCAGCAGTCAAGTAACAGGGGGCGATAACACAGATACGCAGTATTTT.

The chain employs TRBV5-4 and TRBJ2-7; D gene ambiguous. The CDR3 spans 13 residues. Per the germline V gene, CDR1 is SGHNT and CDR2 is YYREEE (reference sequence). V lost 0 bases and J lost 5, with 9 bases in between. CDR3 sequence (DNA): TGTGCCAGCAGCTTGGCGATGTTCGACGAGCAGTACTTC. Translated: CASSLAMFDEQYF.

The V and J genes are TRBV9 and TRBJ2-2; D remains ambiguous. Germline CDR1 SGDLS, CDR2 YYNGEE. V was cut by 0 bases and J by 0 bases, with 6 bases left in between. The length of the CDR3 is 15 residues. In DNA form, the CDR3 reads TGTGCCAGCAGCGTAGCCTACGCGAACACCGGGGAGCTGTTTTTT. Protein: CASSVAYANTGELFF. The full variable domain, its missing parts supplied by reference TRBV9 and TRBJ2-2, is DSGVTQTPKHLITATGQRVTLRCSPRSGDLSVYWYQQSLDQGLQFLIQYYNGEERAKGNILERFSAQQFPDLHSELNLSSLELGDSALYFCASSVAYANTGELFFGEGSRLTVL.

The chain uses TRBV6-7 and TRBJ1-5; no firm D call. TRBV6-7 is annotated as an ORF whose role is uncertain. V dropped 5 bases and J dropped 4 bases, with 12 bases sitting between them. The CDR3 is 14 residues long. CDR3 protein: CASSGRAENQPQHF. In DNA, the CDR3 is TGTGCCAGCAGTGGCCGGGCTGAGAATCAGCCCCAGCATTTT.

This chain joins TRBV7-2 and TRBJ2-1; D not resolved. V was pared by 1 base and J by 5 bases, with 12 bases between. This CDR3 is 15 amino acids long. Germline V gene lookup returns CDR1 SGHTA and CDR2 FQGNSA. The CDR3 nucleotides read TGTGCCAGCAGCTTAGAGGCCTACAGCCACAATGAGCAGTTCTTC. Translating it yields CASSLEAYSHNEQFF.

The chain uses TRBV19 and TRBJ2-5, with D perhaps TRBD1 (6 bases). The CDR3 has 15 residues. Germline loops: CDR1 LNHDA, CDR2 SQIVND (reference sequence). The V end lost 6 bases, the J end lost 1 base, and 15 bases lay between the germline ends. This CDR3 is CASSKPTDSQETQYF. The CDR3 DNA reads as TGTGCCAGTAGCAAGCCGACGGACAGCCAAGAGACCCAGTACTTC.

This clone occurred once. The gene calls are TRBV21-1 and TRBJ1-4; TRBD1 is the table's D call and was not checked against the DNA. TRBV21-1 is classified as a pseudogene. This CDR3 is built from 13 residues. CDR3 protein: CASRDRDGEKLFF. The DNA for the CDR3 is TGTGCCAGCAGAGACAGGGACGGTGAAAAACTGTTTTTT.

A single count supports this clone. V and J are TRBV6-5 and TRBJ2-7; D possibly corresponds to TRBD1 (6 bases). Between the trimmed V and J ends, which lost 10 bases and 0 bases, there was a span of 13 bases. This CDR3 is 13 amino acids long. Germline V gene lookup returns CDR1 MNHEY and CDR2 SVGAGI. CDR3 region: CAIKTGTSYEQYF. Written as DNA, the CDR3 is TGTGCCATCAAGACAGGAACCTCCTACGAGCAGTACTTC.

V is TRBV9 and J is TRBJ1-4; possibly TRBD1 for D (5 bases). This CDR3 is built from 14 residues. CDR1 is SGDLS and CDR2 is YYNGEE in the germline V gene. Trimming cost V 4 bases and J 3 bases, with 10 bases left between them. CDR3 sequence reads: CASSLDSPNEKLFF. As DNA, the CDR3 is TGTGCCAGCAGCCTAGACAGTCCTAATGAAAAACTGTTTTTT.

V and J are TRBV30 and TRBJ2-3; no firm D call. With 4 bases removed from V and 1 base from J, the gap between germline ends came to 3 bases. CDR1 and CDR2 from the germline V gene are GTSNPN and SVGIG (reference sequence). The length of the CDR3 is 11 residues. Written as DNA, the CDR3 is TGTGCCTGGACAGGCACAGATACGCAGTATTTT. The encoded protein is CAWTGTDTQYF.

The chain is built from TRBV9 and TRBJ1-1; D gene unclear. V was pared by 3 bases and J by 8 bases, with 14 bases between. Germline V gene data show CDR1 as SGDLS and CDR2 as YYNGEE. This CDR3 spans 13 amino acids. This CDR3 is CASSGPIFQEAFF. The DNA of the CDR3 is TGTGCCAGCAGCGGCCCGATCTTTCAAGAAGCTTTCTTT.

V gene TRBV29-1 combines with J gene TRBJ1-3, with TRBD1 identical over 7 bases. The CDR3 extends over 14 amino acids. With 3 bases clipped from V and 6 bases from J, the junction kept 8 bases outside the gene matches. Germline V gene lookup returns CDR1 SQVTM and CDR2 ANQGSEA. CDR3 loop: CSVEWGDSTNTIYF. The CDR3, as DNA: TGCAGCGTTGAGTGGGGGGACAGCACAAACACCATATATTTT.

The J gene is TRBJ2-5, the V gene TRBV7-7; no clear D gene. The CDR3 is 14 amino acids. Trimming took 5 bases from V and 5 from J, leaving 15 bases between them. Germline V gene data show CDR1 as SSHAT and CDR2 as FNYEAQ (reference sequence). The CDR3 DNA is TGTGCCAGCAGCCCGGTAGTAGGCGAGGAGACCCAGTACTTC. It is translated as CASSPVVGEETQYF.

The chain is built from TRBV4-1 and TRBJ1-1; no reliable D call. Deletions cut 4 bases from V and 11 bases from J, with 17 bases between. Per germline, CDR1 MGHRA and CDR2 YSYEKL. This CDR3 comprises 13 residues. The CDR3 protein is CASSPGPHPEAFF. CDR3 coding DNA: TGCGCCAGCAGCCCCGGGCCACACCCGGAGGCTTTCTTT.